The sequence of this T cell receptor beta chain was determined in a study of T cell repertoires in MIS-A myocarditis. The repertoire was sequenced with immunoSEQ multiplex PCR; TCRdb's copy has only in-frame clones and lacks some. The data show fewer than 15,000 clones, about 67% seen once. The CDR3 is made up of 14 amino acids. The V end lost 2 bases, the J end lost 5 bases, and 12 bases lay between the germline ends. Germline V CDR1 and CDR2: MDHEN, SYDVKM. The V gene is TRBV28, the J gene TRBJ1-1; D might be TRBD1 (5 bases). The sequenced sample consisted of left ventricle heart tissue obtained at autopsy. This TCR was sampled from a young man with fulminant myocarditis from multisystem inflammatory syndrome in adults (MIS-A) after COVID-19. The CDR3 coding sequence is TGTGCCAGCAGTTTACAGGGAGGAAGGACTGAAGCTTTCTTT. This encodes CASSLQGGRTEAFF. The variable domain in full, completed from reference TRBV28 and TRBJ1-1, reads DVKVTQSSRYLVKRTGEKVFLECVQDMDHENMFWYRQDPGLGLRLIYFSYDVKMKEKGDIPEGYSVSREKKERFSLILESASTNQTSMYLCASSLQGGRTEAFFGQGTRLTVV.